These 12 T cell receptor beta chains were sequenced from one sample in a study of memory CD4+ T cells and cytomegalovirus serostatus. Libraries were prepared by immunoSEQ multiplex PCR; TCRdb keeps only in-frame clonotypes and omits some of them. This sample carries tens of thousands of clones, 70% to 75% of them seen once, and the ten largest clones take around 2.7%. Single viable CD3+CD4+CD8-CD45RO+ cells were sorted as the memory CD4+ T cells. The sequenced sample was memory CD4+ T cells from blood. Receptors originate from an adult in good health and CMV-seropositive.

The chain combines TRBV15 with TRBJ2-1; 8 bases map to TRBD1. The CDR3 consists of 17 residues. Germline V lookup: CDR1 LNHNV, CDR2 YYDKDF (reference sequence). V lost 5 bases to trimming and J lost 1 base; unmatched junction nucleotides: 10. DNA for the CDR3: TGTGCCACCAGCCCTTGGGGCAGGGGGCTTTCCTACAATGAGCAGTTCTTC. It yields the protein CATSPWGRGLSYNEQFF.

This clone was detected only a few times. The J gene is TRBJ1-2, the V gene TRBV30; 10 bases match TRBD1. The V segment lost 0 bases and the J segment 4 bases; nucleotides outside the gene matches: 2. This CDR3 spans 14 amino acids. Germline-derived CDR1 and CDR2 are GTSNPN and SVGIG (reference sequence). CDR3 protein: CAWSVRQGAYGYTF. CDR3 nucleotides: TGTGCCTGGAGTGTACGACAGGGGGCCTATGGCTACACCTTC.

This clone was seen a single time. The rearrangement uses TRBV7-9 and TRBJ2-5; 14 nucleotides line up with TRBD2. The germline gives CDR1 SEHNR, CDR2 FQNEAQ (reference sequence). V lost 5 bases and J lost 5; bases outside the gene matches: 16. The CDR3 runs 19 residues. CDR3 protein: CASSEGLAGAWGLGETQYF. The CDR3 region has the DNA TGTGCCAGCAGCGAGGGACTAGCGGGAGCCTGGGGCCTAGGGGAGACCCAGTACTTC.

The V gene is TRBV5-6, the J gene TRBJ2-5; no definite D call. CDR3 length: 15 amino acids. Trimming cost V 1 base and J 5 bases, with 15 bases left between them. Per germline, CDR1 SGHDT and CDR2 YYEEEE. The CDR3 coding sequence is TGTGCCAGCAGCTTGCTCGGGCGTGAGAGGGAGACCCAGTACTTC. Its translation is CASSLLGRERETQYF.

This clone was seen more than once but under ten times. The V gene is TRBV10-3, the J gene TRBJ2-5, with TRBD2 identical over 7 bases. Germline V gives CDR1 ENHRY, CDR2 SYGVKD. The CDR3 runs 13 residues. J lost 5 bases, V lost 8 bases, and 8 bases had no gene match. In DNA form, the CDR3 reads TGTGCCATCGGGGCTAGCGGTGGTGAGACCCAGTACTTC. This encodes CAIGASGGETQYF.

The V gene is TRBV7-2, the J gene TRBJ2-1; 10 bases fit TRBD2. This CDR3 spans 15 amino acids. Germline-derived CDR1 and CDR2 are SGHTA and FQGNSA. Germline trimming cut 5 bases from V and 6 bases from J; bases unmatched to any gene: 7. The CDR3 here is CASSRPGTSANEQFF. The CDR3, as DNA: TGTGCCAGCAGCCGTCCCGGGACTAGCGCCAATGAGCAGTTCTTC.

The chain links TRBV4-3 to TRBJ2-1, with 7 bases lining up with TRBD2. Looked up from germline, CDR1 is LGHNA and CDR2 is YSLEER. Trimming took 2 bases from V and 3 from J; bases not matched to a gene: 4. This CDR3 contains 15 residues. The CDR3 coding sequence is TGCGCCAGCAGCCAAACTCGCGGGAGCTACAATGAGCAGTTCTTC. Translated, it gives CASSQTRGSYNEQFF.

This clone has more than one count but fewer than ten. The chain employs TRBV18 and TRBJ1-3; D is undetermined. Between the trimmed V and J ends, which lost 2 bases and 0 bases, there was a span of 11 bases. CDR1 KGHSH and CDR2 LQKENI come from the germline V gene. The CDR3 runs to 16 residues. The CDR3 protein is CASSPYDSSSGNTIYF. The CDR3 nucleotides are TGTGCCAGCTCACCATACGACTCTAGCTCTGGAAACACCATATATTTT. The variable domain in full, with the rest retrieved from reference TRBV18 and TRBJ1-3, is NAGVMQNPRHLVRRRGQEARLRCSPMKGHSHVYWYRQLPEEGLKFMVYLQKENIIDESGMPKERFSAEFPKEGPSILRIQQVVRGDSAAYFCASSPYDSSSGNTIYFGEGSWLTVV.

The chain uses TRBV9 and TRBJ1-2; perhaps TRBD1 as D (6 bases). The germline V gene encodes CDR1 SGDLS and CDR2 YYNGEE. V dropped 5 bases and J dropped 5 bases, with 25 bases sitting between them. This CDR3 has 17 residues. This CDR3 is CASSSHKRTASMYGYTF. The CDR3, as DNA: TGTGCCAGCAGTTCCCATAAGAGGACAGCGTCTATGTATGGCTACACCTTC.

The J gene is TRBJ1-5, the V gene TRBV6-5; D unresolved. Germline V gene data show CDR1 as MNHEY and CDR2 as SVGAGI. CDR3 length: 13 amino acids. The V end was cut by 6 bases, the J end by 3 bases, with 9 bases between. The CDR3: CASRSGDNQPQHF. CDR3 DNA sequence: TGTGCCAGCAGGAGCGGCGACAATCAGCCCCAGCATTTT.

The rearrangement links TRBV30 to TRBJ2-3; TRBD2 is a possible D gene (6 bases). The V gene's germline CDR1 is GTSNPN and CDR2 SVGIG (reference sequence). The CDR3 length is 15 residues. Trimming removed 0 bases from V and 0 bases from J, with 10 bases in between. The CDR3 DNA sequence: TGTGCCTGGAGTGTCTCCAGCGGGAGCACAGATACGCAGTATTTT. Translated: CAWSVSSGSTDTQYF. The full variable domain, in which reference TRBV30 and TRBJ2-3 provide the parts outside the CDR3, is SQTIHQWPATLVQPVGSPLSLECTVEGTSNPNLYWYRQAAGRGLQLLFYSVGIGQISSEVPQNLSASRPQDRQFILSSKKLLLSDSGFYLCAWSVSSGSTDTQYFGPGTRLTVL.

The gene calls are TRBV25-1 and TRBJ1-1; D uncertain. V lost 7 bases, J lost 4 bases, and 10 bases lay in between. Germline values: CDR1 MGHDK, CDR2 SYGVNS. CDR3 length: 12 amino acids. The CDR3 spells CASKDDGTEAFF. CDR3 coding DNA: TGTGCCAGCAAGGATGACGGCACTGAAGCTTTCTTT. Based on the CDR3 plus reference TRBV25-1 and TRBJ1-1, the full variable domain is EADIYQTPRYLVIGTGKKITLECSQTMGHDKMYWYQQDPGMELHLIHYSYGVNSTEKGDLSSESTVSRIRTEHFPLTLESARPSHTSQYLCASKDDGTEAFFGQGTRLTVV.